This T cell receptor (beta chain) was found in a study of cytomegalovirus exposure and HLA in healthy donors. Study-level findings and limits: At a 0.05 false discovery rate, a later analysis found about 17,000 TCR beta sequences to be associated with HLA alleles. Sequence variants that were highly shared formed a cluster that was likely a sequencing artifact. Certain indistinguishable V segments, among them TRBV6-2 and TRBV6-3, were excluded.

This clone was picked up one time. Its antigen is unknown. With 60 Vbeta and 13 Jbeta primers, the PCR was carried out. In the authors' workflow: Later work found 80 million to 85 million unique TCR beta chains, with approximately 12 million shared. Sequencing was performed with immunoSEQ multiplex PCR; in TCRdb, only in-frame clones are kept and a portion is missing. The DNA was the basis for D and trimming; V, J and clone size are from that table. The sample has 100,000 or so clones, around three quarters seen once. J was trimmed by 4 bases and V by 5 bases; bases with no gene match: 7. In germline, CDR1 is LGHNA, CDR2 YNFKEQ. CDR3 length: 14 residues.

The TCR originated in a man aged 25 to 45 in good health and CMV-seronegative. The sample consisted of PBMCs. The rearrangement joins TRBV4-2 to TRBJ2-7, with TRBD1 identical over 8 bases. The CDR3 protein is CASSSGTGRYEQYF. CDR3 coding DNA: TGTGCCAGCAGCTCCGGGACAGGAAGATACGAGCAGTACTTC.